The 5 T cell receptor beta chains reported below all come from one sample, sequenced in a study of T cell repertoires in cytomegalovirus infection. No cognate antigen is known for these TCRs. TCRdb independently ran MiXCR on the reads; one entry per CDR3 protein. This table has just under 500,000 distinct CDR3 sequences, about 33% appearing once. The sample here was cultured PBMCs, taken from culture after CMV antigen stimulation. The receptors were gathered from a human donor in good health (CMV status not recorded). Some clones in this sample may be carry-over from other donors' samples.

Ten or more counts support this clonotype. The chain combines TRBV7-2 with TRBJ2-1; perhaps TRBD2 as D (6 bases). CDR1 and CDR2 from the germline V gene are SGHTA and FQGNSA. V lost 1 base to trimming and J lost 5 bases, with 12 bases between them. The CDR3 covers 15 residues. The CDR3 is CASSLEGLNHNEQFF. The CDR3 nucleotides read TGTGCCAGCAGCTTAGAGGGACTTAATCACAATGAGCAGTTCTTC. Full variable domain (outside the CDR3, taken from reference TRBV7-2 and TRBJ2-1): GAGVSQSPSNKVTEKGKDVELRCDPISGHTALYWYRQSLGQGLEFLIYFQGNSAPDKSGLPSDRFSAERTGGSVSTLTIQRTQQEDSAVYLCASSLEGLNHNEQFFGPGTRLTVL.

V usage is TRBV6-1 and J usage is TRBJ1-1, with TRBD1 matching over 7 bases. CDR1 is MNHNS, CDR2 SASEGT, per germline. V was pared by 0 bases and J by 3 bases, with 10 bases of the junction left unmatched. There are 17 residues in the CDR3. CDR3 in amino acids: CASSEAPGAGGYTEAFF. CDR3 sequence (DNA): TGTGCCAGCAGTGAAGCCCCTGGTGCAGGGGGGTACACTGAAGCTTTCTTT.

Judged by abundance, this clonotype is medium-sized. The CDR3: CATSSESYFNGYTF. CDR3 nucleotides: TGTGCCACCAGCAGCGAGTCGTATTTCAATGGCTACACCTTC. The chain joins TRBV15 to TRBJ1-2; no clear D. Trimming took off 3 bases at V and 6 bases at J, with 14 bases between the two ends. The CDR3 spans 14 residues. Germline-derived CDR1 and CDR2 are LNHNV and YYDKDF (reference sequence).

This clonotype was observed a few times. This chain connects TRBV6-2 or TRBV6-3 to TRBJ2-3; 7 nucleotides match TRBD2. This CDR3 spans 14 amino acids. J gave up 4 bases and V 2 bases, and 3 bases lay outside the gene matches. In germline, CDR1 is MNHEY, CDR2 SVGEGT. Written as DNA, the CDR3 is TGTGCCAGCAGTTACGAGGGAGGGCCAGATACGCAGTATTTT. Translated, it gives CASSYEGGPDTQYF.

The rearrangement uses TRBV10-3 and TRBJ2-1; either TRBD1 or TRBD2 may fit D (5 bases each). Germline V gives CDR1 ENHRY, CDR2 SYGVKD. There are 17 residues in the CDR3. V lost 6 bases, J lost 0 bases, and 18 bases lay in between. CDR3: CAIRAGSVKSSYNEQFF. CDR3 bases: TGTGCCATCAGAGCAGGGAGTGTGAAGAGCTCCTACAATGAGCAGTTCTTC.